This TCR beta chain is from a study of technical replicates of blood from four donors. This CDR3 contains 14 residues. V was clipped by 0 bases and J by 12 bases; unmatched bases: 9. Germline V gene lookup returns CDR1 GTSNPN and CDR2 SVGIG (reference sequence). Measured with immunoSEQ multiplex PCR; TCRdb has only the in-frame clones, and not every one. The table lists about 16,000 clones, about 86% of them singletons. Sequenced sample: PBMCs. The rearrangement links TRBV30 to TRBJ2-1; TRBD2 matches at 9 bases. The sequence was obtained from a human donor in good health. The CDR3 here is CAWSVESSGSGQFF. Here the CDR3 DNA reads TGTGCCTGGAGTGTAGAGAGTAGCGGGAGTGGGCAGTTCTTC.